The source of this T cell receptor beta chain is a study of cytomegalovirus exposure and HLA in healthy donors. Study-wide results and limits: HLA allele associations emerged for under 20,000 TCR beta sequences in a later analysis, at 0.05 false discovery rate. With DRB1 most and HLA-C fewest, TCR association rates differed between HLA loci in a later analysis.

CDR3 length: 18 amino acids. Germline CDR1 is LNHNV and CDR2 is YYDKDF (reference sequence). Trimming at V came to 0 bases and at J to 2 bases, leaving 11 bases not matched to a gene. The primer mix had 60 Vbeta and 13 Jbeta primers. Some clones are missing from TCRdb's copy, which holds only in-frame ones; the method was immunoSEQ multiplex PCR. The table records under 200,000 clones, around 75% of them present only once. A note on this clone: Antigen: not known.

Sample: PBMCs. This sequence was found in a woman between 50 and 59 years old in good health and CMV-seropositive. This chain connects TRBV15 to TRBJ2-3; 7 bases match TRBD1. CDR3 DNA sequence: TGTGCCACCAGCAGAGATCGTACAGGGGAAAGTTACACAGATACGCAGTATTTT. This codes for CATSRDRTGESYTDTQYF.